The 9 T cell receptor beta chains below come from one sample, sequenced in a study of Ad26.COV2.S vaccination and SARS-CoV-2 variants. The sample's treatment: roughly 20 received Ad26.COV2.S at low or high dose, single or two shots; roughly five received placebo; per-sample allocation not given. Samples came from day 63 after the first vaccine or placebo injection. Clones were read by immunoSEQ multiplex PCR, and TCRdb kept only the in-frame ones, dropping some. The sample yields about 680,000 clones, roughly 90% seen once. The specimen was peripheral blood, collected in a trial of Ad26.COV2.S vaccine versus placebo. All receptors derive from a person between 18 and 65 years old who received the Ad26.COV2.S COVID-19 vaccine or a placebo.

This chain links TRBV6-5 with TRBJ2-7, with 10 bases lining up with TRBD1. Germline V gene lookup returns CDR1 MNHEY and CDR2 SVGAGI. The junction had 2 bases not matched to a gene; V was cut back by 6 bases and J by 3 bases. CDR3 length equals 13 residues. The CDR3 spells CASRRTGGYEQYF. Here the CDR3 DNA reads TGTGCCAGCAGGCGGACAGGGGGCTACGAGCAGTACTTC.

The J gene is TRBJ2-7, the V gene TRBV10-2; D not resolved. This CDR3 has 14 residues. Trimming cost V 1 base and J 4 bases, with 11 bases left between them. Germline V gene data show CDR1 as WSHSY and CDR2 as SAAADI. This CDR3 reads CASSEWSAGYEQYF. CDR3 nucleotide sequence: TGCGCCAGCAGTGAGTGGAGTGCCGGTTACGAGCAGTACTTC.

J is TRBJ2-1 and V is TRBV6-5; D is uncertain. CDR1 is MNHEY and CDR2 is SVGAGI in the germline V gene. The CDR3 runs 12 residues. Trimming stripped 6 bases from V and 6 bases from J, with 9 bases between. The DNA of the CDR3 is TGTGCCAGCAGATATGGGTCCAATGAGCAGTTCTTC. Protein product: CASRYGSNEQFF.

Written as DNA, the CDR3 is TGTGCCACCAGCAGAGATCCCGGGGTTGTAGGGGGCGAGCAGTACTTC. Encoded protein: CATSRDPGVVGGEQYF. This chain joins TRBV15 and TRBJ2-7; maybe TRBD1 (6 bases). The CDR3 has 16 amino acids. Germline values: CDR1 LNHNV, CDR2 YYDKDF (reference sequence). V was clipped by 0 bases and J by 6 bases, with 18 bases between them.

The chain links TRBV10-3 to TRBJ1-6, with D unresolved. CDR1 and CDR2 (germline): ENHRY, SYGVKD. The CDR3 length is 16 residues. Trimming left V 10 bases short and J 0 bases short, with 16 bases between. The CDR3 loop reads CATTPTLSSYNSPLHF. CDR3 in DNA: TGTGCCACCACCCCCACTTTGAGCTCCTATAATTCACCCCTCCACTTT.

The gene calls are TRBV5-6 and TRBJ1-2, with unresolved D. The CDR3 totals 12 residues. Trimming removed 2 bases at V and 6 bases at J, with 8 bases between. Germline CDR1 SGHDT, CDR2 YYEEEE. Here the CDR3 reads CASSFSVNGYTF. The CDR3, as DNA: TGTGCCAGCAGCTTCTCCGTGAATGGCTACACCTTC.

Written as DNA, the CDR3 is TGTGCCAGCAGAGGGGAAAGGGCGGCCGGGGAGCTGTTTTTT. Amino acids: CASRGERAAGELFF. The V and J genes are TRBV6-5 and TRBJ2-2, with D possibly TRBD1 on 5 matching bases. Per the germline V gene, CDR1 is MNHEY and CDR2 is SVGAGI. There are 14 residues in the CDR3. Trimming left V 6 bases short and J 6 bases short, with 14 bases between.

The chain has TRBV3-1 (or the pseudogene TRBV3-2) and TRBJ2-7; 10 nucleotides agree with TRBD2. Germline CDR1 and CDR2: LGHDT and YNNKEL (reference sequence). CDR3 length equals 15 residues. Losses at the gene ends were 4 bases for V and 6 bases for J; bases not matched to a gene: 9. DNA of the CDR3: TGTGCCAGCAGCCCTCAAGCGGGAGGGCCGTTCGAGCAGTACTTC. Translation: CASSPQAGGPFEQYF.

J is TRBJ1-1 and V is TRBV4-2; perhaps TRBD1 as D (6 bases). V was shortened by 5 bases and J by 0 bases, with 10 bases between the two germline ends. In germline, CDR1 is LGHNA, CDR2 YNFKEQ. CDR3 length equals 14 residues. This chain's CDR3 is CASSKGDVNTEAFF. For the CDR3, the DNA is TGTGCCAGCAGCAAGGGGGATGTGAACACTGAAGCTTTCTTT.